Presented here are 5 T cell receptor beta chains from one specimen sequenced in a study of shared clonotypes between healthy human individuals. CD45RO-negative CD8 cells positively selected for CCR7 made up the naive population, which excluded terminally differentiated effector memory CD45RA+ cells. The table came from immunoSEQ multiplex PCR; TCRdb's copy has only in-frame clones and leaves some out. The sample includes around 2.1 million clones, more than 85% of them seen just once. The sample comprised naive CD8+ T cells from PBMCs. The receptors derive from a man between 18 and 35 years old in good health. Some clones in this sample may be carry-over from other donors' samples.

The chain joins TRBV15 to TRBJ2-7; D is undetermined. Trimming took 3 bases from V and 1 from J, leaving 16 bases between them. This CDR3 is built from 16 residues. Germline CDR1 is LNHNV and CDR2 is YYDKDF (reference sequence). This chain's CDR3 is CATSRKGVMESYEQYF. The CDR3, as DNA: TGTGCCACCAGCAGGAAAGGAGTAATGGAATCCTACGAGCAGTACTTC.

The chain joins TRBV7-9 to TRBJ2-7; 8 positions match TRBD2. V gave up 2 bases and J gave up 1 base; unmatched junction bases: 4. The CDR3 contains 15 residues. Germline loops: CDR1 SEHNR, CDR2 FQNEAQ (reference sequence). The CDR3 loop reads CASSLSGRLSYEQYF. The CDR3 nucleotides are TGTGCCAGCAGCTTAAGCGGGAGATTGTCCTACGAGCAGTACTTC.

The table lists this clone with a count of one. This rearrangement joins TRBV7-6 to TRBJ2-7, with 9 bases aligning to TRBD1. This CDR3 has 13 residues. V lost 5 bases and J lost 3; bases outside the gene matches: 2. CDR1 SGHVS and CDR2 FNYEAQ come from the germline V gene. CDR3 region: CASSGTGYYEQYF. As DNA, the CDR3 is TGTGCCAGCAGCGGGACAGGGTACTACGAGCAGTACTTC.

Comments on this clone: This CDR3 is also generated by other DNA sequences in the sample. This sequence joins TRBV5-6 and TRBJ1-5; D gene ambiguous. CDR1 is SGHDT, CDR2 YYEEEE, per germline. V gave up 0 bases and J gave up 4 bases, with 11 bases separating them. The CDR3 runs to 15 residues. CDR3 protein: CASSLGGNSNQPQHF. CDR3 DNA sequence: TGTGCCAGCAGCTTGGGCGGGAACAGTAATCAGCCCCAGCATTTT.

The chain has TRBV7-9 and TRBJ2-7, with 11 bases matching TRBD1. CDR1 and CDR2 (germline): SEHNR, FQNEAQ (reference sequence). V gave up 5 bases and J gave up 2 bases; unmatched junction bases: 5. The CDR3 sequence is 15 residues long. CDR3 nucleotides: TGTGCCAGCAGCAGGGGACAGGGGGAGACCTACGAGCAGTACTTC. This gives the protein CASSRGQGETYEQYF.